The rows below give T cell receptor beta chains drawn from one sample of a study of a mutant IDH1 vaccine in newly diagnosed glioma. Generated by immunoSEQ multiplex PCR, the TCRdb table keeps only in-frame clones and is missing some. Here the sample spans tens of thousands of clones, approximately 81% being singletons. Antigens for these TCRs are unknown. The sample in question was PBMCs, obtained from a glioma patient whose treatment included an IDH1 peptide vaccine. The receptors shown here come from a man younger than 35 with glioma. The conserved cysteine and the conserved F or W are not part of the CDR3 here.

v_call: TRBV9; j_call: TRBJ1-2; cdr3_aa: ASSVDAGGYGYT
v_call: TRBV18; j_call: TRBJ2-1; cdr3_aa: ASSPARGGFNEQF
v_call: TRBV4-2; j_call: TRBJ2-7; cdr3_aa: ASSRAVSSYEQY
v_call: TRBV19; j_call: TRBJ1-5; cdr3_aa: ASSQRNQPQH
v_call: TRBV7-9; j_call: TRBJ1-4; cdr3_aa: ASSVPATNEKLF
v_call: TRBV5-1; j_call: TRBJ2-1; cdr3_aa: ATGTGGDEQF
v_call: TRBV7-7; j_call: TRBJ1-5; cdr3_aa: ASSLGQNQPQH
v_call: TRBV7-9; j_call: TRBJ1-4; cdr3_aa: ASSPRTGGNEKLF
v_call: TRBV30; j_call: TRBJ2-3; cdr3_aa: AWGLKGADTQY
v_call: TRBV2; j_call: TRBJ2-1; cdr3_aa: ASSERVASGSNEQF
v_call: TRBV29-1; j_call: TRBJ2-3; cdr3_aa: SVPYSGNTDTQY
v_call: TRBV19; j_call: TRBJ1-1; cdr3_aa: ASISHVGSRTEAF
v_call: TRBV7-2; j_call: TRBJ2-2; cdr3_aa: ASSLSTGAGELF
v_call: TRBV13; j_call: TRBJ2-1; cdr3_aa: ASSLGPNSYNEQF
v_call: TRBV21-1; j_call: TRBJ1-5; cdr3_aa: ASSPGRRGQPQH
v_call: TRBV30; j_call: TRBJ1-1; cdr3_aa: AWARMNTEAF
v_call: TRBV27; j_call: TRBJ1-2; cdr3_aa: ASTPTLTEDHGYT
v_call: TRBV5-4; j_call: TRBJ2-2; cdr3_aa: ASSLAKGIRRANTGELF
v_call: TRBV6-1; j_call: TRBJ2-1; cdr3_aa: ASSPGLRTEQF
v_call: TRBV27; j_call: TRBJ2-7; cdr3_aa: ASSFRLMSSYEQY
v_call: TRBV27; j_call: TRBJ1-2; cdr3_aa: ASSLSLGTGGYT
v_call: TRBV6-1; j_call: TRBJ1-6; cdr3_aa: ASSEAGQGWRGNNSPLH
v_call: TRBV28; j_call: TRBJ2-3; cdr3_aa: ASSLTDIRTDTQY
v_call: TRBV9; j_call: TRBJ1-4; cdr3_aa: ASSPRGQGAANEKLF
v_call: TRBV2; j_call: TRBJ1-5; cdr3_aa: ASSEGDTPSNQPQH
v_call: TRBV30; j_call: TRBJ1-1; cdr3_aa: ASPRNGLTEAF
v_call: TRBV19; j_call: TRBJ1-5; cdr3_aa: ATEEPGLYRNQPQH
v_call: TRBV7-6; j_call: TRBJ1-5; cdr3_aa: ASSPNLNSNQPQH
v_call: TRBV9; j_call: TRBJ2-2; cdr3_aa: ASSVSGYGAGELF
v_call: TRBV2; j_call: TRBJ1-1; cdr3_aa: ASSEVANTEAF
v_call: TRBV4-3; j_call: TRBJ1-4; cdr3_aa: ASSSQGSVDEKLF
v_call: TRBV9; j_call: TRBJ2-1; cdr3_aa: ASSVGGNLYNEQF
v_call: TRBV30; j_call: TRBJ1-3; cdr3_aa: AWSVDPKGRNTIY
v_call: TRBV7-3; j_call: TRBJ1-1; cdr3_aa: ASSSQTNTEAF
v_call: TRBV19; j_call: TRBJ2-7; cdr3_aa: ASSIQGAYEQY
v_call: TRBV7-9; j_call: TRBJ1-2; cdr3_aa: ASSLRGSGYT
v_call: TRBV7-3; j_call: TRBJ2-2; cdr3_aa: ASSLLTNTGELF
v_call: TRBV9; j_call: TRBJ2-1; cdr3_aa: ASSVDRGRVVNEQF
v_call: TRBV9; j_call: TRBJ2-7; cdr3_aa: ASSPRDRALYEQY
v_call: TRBV29-1; j_call: TRBJ2-1; cdr3_aa: SVVGANEQF
v_call: TRBV27; j_call: TRBJ2-1; cdr3_aa: ASSLFFQSSYNEQF
v_call: TRBV18; j_call: TRBJ1-2; cdr3_aa: ASSPRGGSSDGYT
v_call: TRBV10-3; j_call: TRBJ2-3; cdr3_aa: AISVMADTQY
v_call: TRBV10-3; j_call: TRBJ1-1; cdr3_aa: ATSRSKAGGNTEAF
v_call: TRBV18; j_call: TRBJ1-4; cdr3_aa: ASSPGQGPATNEKLF
v_call: TRBV4-3; j_call: TRBJ2-6; cdr3_aa: ASSHQTGSGANVLT
v_call: TRBV7-3; j_call: TRBJ1-2; cdr3_aa: ASSQDSLAGTYGYT